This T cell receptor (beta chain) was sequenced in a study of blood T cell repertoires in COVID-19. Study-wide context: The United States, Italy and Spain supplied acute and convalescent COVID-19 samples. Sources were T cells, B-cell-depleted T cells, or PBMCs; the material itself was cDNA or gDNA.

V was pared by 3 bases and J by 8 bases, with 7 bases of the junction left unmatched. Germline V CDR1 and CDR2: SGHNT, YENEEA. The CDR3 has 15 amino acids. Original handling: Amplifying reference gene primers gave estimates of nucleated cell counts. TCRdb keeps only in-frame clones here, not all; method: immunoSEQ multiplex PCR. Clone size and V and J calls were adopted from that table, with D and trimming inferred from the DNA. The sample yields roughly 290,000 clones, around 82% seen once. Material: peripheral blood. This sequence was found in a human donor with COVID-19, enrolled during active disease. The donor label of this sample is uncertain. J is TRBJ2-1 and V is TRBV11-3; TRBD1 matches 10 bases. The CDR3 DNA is TGTGCCAGCAGCTTGAGGACAGGGGGTTACGATGAGCAGTTCTTC. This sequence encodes CASSLRTGGYDEQFF.